This is a list of T cell receptor beta chains from one sample in a study of control samples from healthy donors and cancer patients. Measured with immunoSEQ multiplex PCR; TCRdb has only the in-frame clones, and not every one. The sample lists about 100,000 clones, around nine tenths seen once, with approximately 3% in the top ten. The sequencing input was blood. These receptors all stem from a human donor in good health. The donor label of this sample is uncertain. CDR3s include the opening cysteine and the closing phenylalanine or tryptophan. The order of the fields is clone size, V gene, D gene, J gene, CDR3 protein, CDR3 DNA. A D gene is named only where the DNA matches it firmly. Some rows have no size entry. The others give once, few or many, or a class for an expanded clone.

NA,TRBV28,NA,TRBJ1-6,CASSLYGRENSPLHF,TGTGCCAGCAGTTTATACGGCAGGGAGAATTCACCCCTCCACTTT
NA,TRBV6-5,NA,TRBJ1-5,CASIRESNQPQHF,TGTGCCAGCATCAGGGAGTCCAATCAGCCCCAGCATTTT
once,TRBV13,NA,TRBJ2-4,CASSSNGAGNIQYF,TGTGCCAGCAGCTCGAACGGGGCAGGAAACATTCAGTACTTC
NA,TRBV5-6,NA,TRBJ2-3,CASSSAVGPRADTQYF,TGTGCCAGCAGCTCGGCCGTCGGTCCGCGGGCAGATACGCAGTATTTT
NA,TRBV27,TRBD2,TRBJ2-7,CASSSRTSGGLPSYEQYF,TGTGCCAGCAGTTCCCGGACTAGCGGAGGCCTACCCTCCTACGAGCAGTACTTC
NA,TRBV7-6,NA,TRBJ2-5,CASSGGGAGKETQYF,TGTGCCAGCAGCGGAGGGGGCGCGGGTAAAGAGACCCAGTACTTC
once,TRBV7-6,TRBD2,TRBJ2-3,CASSSSGGTDTQYF,TGTGCCAGCAGCAGTAGCGGGGGGACAGATACGCAGTATTTT
few,TRBV27,NA,TRBJ2-4,CASSLSPQGRDIQYF,TGTGCCAGCAGTTTATCGCCCCAGGGTCGGGACATTCAGTACTTC
once,TRBV6-1,NA,TRBJ1-2,CASREGRVPFYGYTF,TGTGCCAGCAGGGAAGGAAGGGTTCCCTTCTATGGCTACACCTTC
NA,TRBV27,NA,TRBJ2-1,CASSSPIDRNEQFF,TGTGCCAGCAGTTCACCTATCGACAGGAATGAGCAGTTCTTC
NA,TRBV28,NA,TRBJ1-5,CASSSLGGSNQPQHF,TGTGCCAGCAGTTCCCTTGGGGGTAGCAATCAGCCCCAGCATTTT
NA,TRBV14,NA,TRBJ1-1,CASSQEGLRELNTEAFF,TGTGCCAGCAGCCAAGAAGGACTTCGGGAGTTGAACACTGAAGCTTTCTTT
NA,TRBV19,TRBD1,TRBJ1-2,CASSILGQNFGYTF,TGTGCCAGTAGTATTTTGGGACAGAACTTTGGCTACACCTTC
NA,TRBV19,TRBD2,TRBJ2-1,CASSIEGLAGGGNEQFF,TGTGCCAGTAGTATAGAGGGTCTGGCGGGGGGCGGCAATGAGCAGTTCTTC
NA,TRBV25-1,NA,TRBJ2-2,CASSENRGRAGELFF,TGTGCCAGCAGTGAAAACAGGGGGAGGGCCGGGGAGCTGTTTTTT
NA,TRBV6-5,TRBD1,TRBJ1-4,CASRRDRVNEKLFF,TGTGCCAGCAGAAGGGACAGGGTTAATGAAAAACTGTTTTTT
NA,TRBV6-1,TRBD1,TRBJ2-1,CASSGDRATISSYNEQFF,TGTGCCAGCAGTGGGGACAGGGCTACTATTAGCTCCTACAATGAGCAGTTCTTC
NA,TRBV3-1/TRBV3-2,NA,TRBJ1-6,CASSHETFSPLHF,TGTGCCAGCAGCCATGAGACTTTTTCACCCCTCCACTTT
few,TRBV9,NA,TRBJ1-3,CASSPGGNSGNTIYF,TGTGCCAGCAGCCCCGGGGGAAACTCTGGAAACACCATATATTTT
NA,TRBV7-6,NA,TRBJ1-2,CASSLAPQGPTEHYGYTF,TGTGCCAGCAGCTTAGCGCCCCAGGGGCCTACTGAGCACTATGGCTACACCTTC
NA,TRBV19,TRBD1,TRBJ2-2,CASSNGQGAGVGTGELFF,TGTGCCAGTAGTAACGGACAGGGGGCTGGAGTAGGCACCGGGGAGCTGTTTTTT
once,TRBV5-5,NA,TRBJ1-4,CASSYRVPNEKLFF,TGTGCCAGCAGTTACAGGGTGCCTAATGAAAAACTGTTTTTT
NA,TRBV3-1/TRBV3-2,TRBD1,TRBJ1-3,CASSQGTGRGNTIYF,TGTGCCAGCAGCCAAGGGACAGGTCGTGGAAACACCATATATTTT
NA,TRBV6-4,TRBD2,TRBJ2-3,CASARLAGGPSDTQYF,TGTGCCAGCGCTAGACTAGCGGGGGGCCCTTCAGATACGCAGTATTTT
NA,TRBV6-1,TRBD1,TRBJ1-5,CASSEWGQGASESQHF,TGTGCCAGCAGTGAATGGGGACAGGGGGCATCGGAGTCCCAGCATTTT
NA,TRBV5-1,TRBD1,TRBJ1-2,CASSSGLGQGALAGYTF,TGCGCCAGCAGCTCAGGCCTGGGACAGGGGGCTTTAGCGGGCTACACCTTC
NA,TRBV9,NA,TRBJ1-1,CASSAGSPLNGEAFF,TGTGCCAGCAGCGCAGGGTCTCCCCTTAACGGGGAAGCTTTCTTT
NA,TRBV19,TRBD1,TRBJ1-2,CASKFQQGARGYTF,TGTGCCAGTAAATTCCAACAGGGGGCGCGGGGCTACACCTTC
NA,TRBV7-8,NA,TRBJ2-1,CASSTGRVQFF,TGTGCCAGCAGCACCGGACGCGTGCAGTTCTTC
NA,TRBV28,TRBD1,TRBJ1-2,CASTEGAEYGYTF,TGTGCCAGCACTGAGGGGGCGGAGTATGGCTACACCTTC
NA,TRBV2,TRBD2,TRBJ2-5,CASSVRAGPQETQYF,TGTGCCAGCAGTGTTCGAGCGGGGCCCCAAGAGACCCAGTACTTC
NA,TRBV6-5,NA,TRBJ1-3,CASTQLDSPGNTIYF,TGTGCCAGCACCCAACTCGACAGTCCTGGAAACACCATATATTTT